The 30 T cell receptor beta chains below come from one sample, sequenced in a study of OX40 agonist ivuxolimab in advanced cancers. The library came from the immunoSEQ multiplex PCR assay. Drawn from immuneACCESS, this table holds only the in-frame rearrangements with V and J called that TCRdb kept. Clones are partly lost; checked studies trace under half to an unresolved V gene and leave the rest unexplained. Present in this sample are about 100,000 clones, around 93% of which were seen just once. The ten largest clones represent approximately 0.55% of the sample. The source material was CD4+ or CD8+ T cells sorted from blood, sampled in a trial of the OX40 agonist ivuxolimab. These receptors came from an adult with an advanced solid tumor such as melanoma, head and neck, liver or kidney cancer.

The genes are TRBV27 and TRBJ2-7, with no clear D. This CDR3 spans 15 amino acids. Trimming cost V 2 bases and J 0 bases, with 11 bases left between them. Germline V CDR1 and CDR2: MNHEY, SMNVEV (reference sequence). CDR3 DNA sequence: TGTGCCAGCAGTTTACGGTCCGGAAGCTCCTACGAGCAGTACTTC. Amino acid sequence: CASSLRSGSSYEQYF.

This chain joins TRBV5-1 and TRBJ2-1; 7 nucleotides agree with TRBD2. The CDR3 extends over 15 amino acids. Per germline, CDR1 SGHRS and CDR2 YFSETQ. With 7 bases clipped from V and 4 bases from J, the junction kept 11 bases outside the gene matches. Here the CDR3 reads CASGGLLAPYNEQFF. Written as DNA, the CDR3 is TGCGCCAGCGGAGGTTTACTAGCGCCATACAATGAGCAGTTCTTC.

The V and J genes are TRBV11-3 and TRBJ1-1; 7 nucleotides line up with TRBD1. V was pared by 1 base and J by 5 bases, with 7 bases of the junction left unmatched. The CDR3 is 15 residues long. Germline loops: CDR1 SGHNT, CDR2 YENEEA. The CDR3 reads CASSLARQGGTEAFF. CDR3 sequence (DNA): TGTGCCAGCAGCTTAGCCCGACAGGGCGGGACTGAAGCTTTCTTT.

The CDR3 sequence: CAWGLDIQETQYF. CDR3 DNA sequence: TGTGCCTGGGGACTAGACATACAAGAGACCCAGTACTTC. The chain has TRBV30 and TRBJ2-5; TRBD2 matches 7 bases. The CDR3 is made up of 13 amino acids. Germline CDR1 reads GTSNPN; CDR2 reads SVGIG (reference sequence). V lost 5 bases and J lost 2; bases outside the gene matches: 5. Full variable domain (remainder filled in from reference TRBV30 and TRBJ2-5): SQTIHQWPATLVQPVGSPLSLECTVEGTSNPNLYWYRQAAGRGLQLLFYSVGIGQISSEVPQNLSASRPQDRQFILSSKKLLLSDSGFYLCAWGLDIQETQYFGPGTRLLVL.

The chain recombines TRBV28 with TRBJ2-2; TRBD1 agrees at 9 bases. The germline CDR1 and CDR2 sequences are MDHEN and SYDVKM. The junction had 3 bases not matched to a gene; V was cut back by 4 bases and J by 0 bases. The CDR3 is 16 amino acids. The CDR3 loop is CASSSQGAPNTGELFF. CDR3 in DNA: TGTGCCAGCAGTTCACAGGGGGCGCCGAACACCGGGGAGCTGTTTTTT.

The chain uses TRBV18 and TRBJ2-1; D gene uncertain. The CDR3 runs 13 residues. Germline V gene data show CDR1 as KGHSH and CDR2 as LQKENI. Trimming removed 3 bases from V and 3 bases from J, with 6 bases in between. This CDR3 is CASSPSYYNEQFF. In nucleotides, the CDR3 is TGTGCCAGCTCACCCTCCTACTACAATGAGCAGTTCTTC.

CDR3 residues: CASRRNTGELFF. CDR3 DNA sequence: TGTGCCAGCAGACGGAACACCGGGGAGCTGTTTTTT. This chain connects TRBV28 to TRBJ2-2, with D unresolved. V was trimmed by 6 bases and J by 1 base, leaving 3 bases between them. The CDR3 is made up of 12 amino acids. Germline-derived CDR1 and CDR2 are MDHEN and SYDVKM.

The chain is built from TRBV6-1 and TRBJ2-3, with 7 nucleotides matching TRBD2. The J segment lost 2 bases and the V segment lost 6 bases, leaving 8 bases of the junction unmatched. The germline gives CDR1 MNHNS, CDR2 SASEGT. The CDR3 extends over 15 amino acids. The CDR3 here is CASREGLQYTDTQYF. In DNA form, the CDR3 reads TGTGCCAGCAGAGAGGGACTACAATACACAGATACGCAGTATTTT.

The V gene is TRBV4-1, the J gene TRBJ2-6, with no clear D. Trimming took off 3 bases at V and 0 bases at J, with 3 bases between the two ends. The CDR3 sequence is 14 residues long. Per the germline V gene, CDR1 is MGHRA and CDR2 is YSYEKL. The CDR3 reads CASSQSSGANVLTF. The CDR3 coding sequence is TGCGCCAGCAGCCAGAGCTCTGGGGCCAACGTCCTGACTTTC.

V is TRBV15 and J is TRBJ2-5; 7 bases line up with TRBD1. This CDR3 contains 14 residues. The germline CDR1 and CDR2 sequences are LNHNV and YYDKDF (reference sequence). Losses at the gene ends were 6 bases for V and 2 bases for J; bases not matched to a gene: 6. The CDR3 DNA sequence: TGTGCCACCAGGATGCAGGGGGAGCAAGAGACCCAGTACTTC. It codes for CATRMQGEQETQYF. Drawing the rest from reference TRBV15 and TRBJ2-5, the complete variable domain is DAMVIQNPRYQVTQFGKPVTLSCSQTLNHNVMYWYQQKSSQAPKLLFHYYDKDFNNEADTPDNFQSRRPNTSFCFLDIRSPGLGDTAMYLCATRMQGEQETQYFGPGTRLLVL.

The chain is built from TRBV5-1 and TRBJ2-3; tentative D call: TRBD2 (5 bases). Trimming removed 4 bases at V and 3 bases at J, with 15 bases between. From germline, CDR1 is SGHRS and CDR2 YFSETQ. The CDR3 contains 15 residues. This CDR3 reads CASSGGGGGTDTQYF. The CDR3 DNA reads TGCGCCAGCAGCGGTGGAGGAGGTGGAACAGATACGCAGTATTTT.

The rearrangement joins TRBV7-6 to TRBJ2-7; tentative D call: TRBD2 (7 bases). The V end lost 5 bases, the J end lost 0 bases, and 14 bases lay between the germline ends. Germline lookup yields CDR1 SGHVS and CDR2 FNYEAQ. The CDR3 sequence is 15 residues long. Here the CDR3 DNA reads TGTGCCAGCAGCCCGAGGGGGGGTGACTCCTACGAGCAGTACTTC. The encoded protein is CASSPRGGDSYEQYF. The variable domain in full, completed from reference TRBV7-6 and TRBJ2-7, reads GAGVSQSPRYKVTKRGQDVALRCDPISGHVSLYWYRQALGQGPEFLTYFNYEAQQDKSGLPNDRFSAERPEGSISTLTIQRTEQRDSAMYRCASSPRGGDSYEQYFGPGTRLTVT.

The chain couples TRBV7-2 to TRBJ2-2; D may match TRBD1 or TRBD2 (5 bases each). Germline assignment: CDR1 SGHTA and CDR2 FQGNSA. V was trimmed by 5 bases and J by 6 bases, leaving 10 bases between them. The CDR3 runs 13 residues. CDR3 protein: CASSGTSAGELFF. Here the CDR3 DNA reads TGTGCCAGCAGCGGGACGTCCGCCGGGGAGCTGTTTTTT.

The rearrangement joins TRBV28 to TRBJ1-3, with a tentative D call TRBD1 (5 bases). V lost 3 bases and J lost 0, with 9 bases in between. This CDR3 spans 15 amino acids. Germline V gene lookup returns CDR1 MDHEN and CDR2 SYDVKM. CDR3 residues: CASSFVGGSGNTIYF. Written as DNA, the CDR3 is TGTGCCAGCAGTTTTGTTGGGGGCTCTGGAAACACCATATATTTT.

The chain recombines TRBV19 with TRBJ2-3, with unresolved D. The V end was cut by 2 bases, the J end by 5 bases, with 2 bases between. CDR1 LNHDA and CDR2 SQIVND come from the germline V gene (reference sequence). CDR3 length equals 11 residues. CDR3 in DNA: TGTGCCAGTAGTATACTAGATACGCAGTATTTT. As protein: CASSILDTQYF.

This clone was observed once. The chain is built from TRBV6-1 and TRBJ2-7; D possibly corresponds to TRBD2 (5 bases). CDR3 size: 13 residues. Germline CDR1 and CDR2: MNHNS and SASEGT. Between the trimmed V and J ends, which lost 8 bases and 0 bases, there was a span of 11 bases. The CDR3 coding sequence is TGTGCCAGCCCTAGCTGGAGCTCCTACGAGCAGTACTTC. Translated: CASPSWSSYEQYF.

The chain employs TRBV11-3 and TRBJ2-1; D not certain. This CDR3 contains 13 residues. Germline CDR1 SGHNT, CDR2 YENEEA. The ends were cut back, 3 bases at V and 4 bases at J, with 7 bases in the middle. This CDR3 is CASSFNPYNEQFF. The CDR3 DNA is TGTGCCAGCAGCTTTAACCCGTACAATGAGCAGTTCTTC. The variable domain in full, with the rest retrieved from reference TRBV11-3 and TRBJ2-1, is EAGVVQSPRYKIIEKKQPVAFWCNPISGHNTLYWYLQNLGQGPELLIRYENEEAVDDSQLPKDRFSAERLKGVDSTLKIQPAELGDSAVYLCASSFNPYNEQFFGPGTRLTVL.

This rearrangement joins TRBV18 to TRBJ2-1; D is unclear. The V gene's germline CDR1 is KGHSH and CDR2 LQKENI. This CDR3 comprises 11 residues. Between the trimmed V and J ends, which lost 8 bases and 8 bases, there was a span of 10 bases. This chain's CDR3 is CASTLRDEQFF. CDR3 nucleotides: TGTGCCAGCACCCTTCGGGATGAGCAGTTCTTC.

The chain joins TRBV6-5 to TRBJ1-1; 7 bases are a match to TRBD1. The CDR3 loop spans 14 amino acids. Germline V gives CDR1 MNHEY, CDR2 SVGAGI. Losses at the gene ends were 2 bases for V and 4 bases for J; bases not matched to a gene: 4. The CDR3 nucleotides read TGTGCCAGCAGTTACGCGTCAGGGGGCACTGAAGCTTTCTTT. Protein product: CASSYASGGTEAFF.

The chain links TRBV15 to TRBJ2-2, with 8 bases that match TRBD2. The CDR3 covers 14 residues. V was pared by 4 bases and J by 3 bases, with 1 base of the junction left unmatched. Germline V gene sequence: CDR1 LNHNV, CDR2 YYDKDF (reference sequence). The CDR3 DNA follows: TGTGCCACCAGCACTAGCGGGCACACCGGGGAGCTGTTTTTT. It encodes CATSTSGHTGELFF.

In nucleotides, the CDR3 is TGTGCCAGCAGCTTAGAAAAGGGGACTGAAGCTTTCTTT. This translates into CASSLEKGTEAFF. V gene TRBV7-6 combines with J gene TRBJ1-1; a possible D gene is TRBD1 (5 bases). Trimming took 1 base from V and 5 from J, leaving 8 bases between them. The CDR3 contains 13 residues. Germline V gene sequence: CDR1 SGHVS, CDR2 FNYEAQ. The entire variable domain, with the rest obtained from reference TRBV7-6 and TRBJ1-1, is as follows: GAGVSQSPRYKVTKRGQDVALRCDPISGHVSLYWYRQALGQGPEFLTYFNYEAQQDKSGLPNDRFSAERPEGSISTLTIQRTEQRDSAMYRCASSLEKGTEAFFGQGTRLTVV.

This clone was counted once. The CDR3 DNA sequence: TGCAGCGCTAGACTAGCGCCCAATGAGCAGTTCTTC. This translates into CSARLAPNEQFF. The chain is built from TRBV29-1 and TRBJ2-1; 8 nucleotides align to TRBD2. The CDR3 spans 12 residues. The germline CDR1 and CDR2 sequences are SQVTM and ANQGSEA. V shed 7 bases and J 6 bases; nucleotides not matched to a gene: 5.

This clone was seen just once. The chain recombines TRBV5-1 with TRBJ2-1; D perhaps matches TRBD2 (5 bases). Trimming stripped 1 base from V and 5 bases from J, with 7 bases between. The length of the CDR3 is 13 residues. The germline gives CDR1 SGHRS, CDR2 YFSETQ. CDR3 in amino acids: CASSLSRDNEQFF. The CDR3 bases are TGCGCCAGCAGCTTGTCGAGGGACAATGAGCAGTTCTTC.

The chain is built from TRBV4-2 and TRBJ2-7; possibly TRBD2 for D (5 bases). Germline-derived CDR1 and CDR2 are LGHNA and YNFKEQ. Trimming pared 0 bases from V and 6 bases from J, leaving 12 bases between. The CDR3 totals 14 residues. In DNA, the CDR3 is TGTGCCAGCAGCCAAGATTCGGGATGGCGCGAGCAGTACTTC. Its translation: CASSQDSGWREQYF.

The chain links TRBV7-9 to TRBJ1-2; TRBD1 might be the D (5 bases). The CDR3 contains 13 residues. V was shortened by 5 bases and J by 2 bases, with 9 bases between the two germline ends. CDR1 is SEHNR, CDR2 FQNEAQ, per germline (reference sequence). Here the CDR3 DNA reads TGTGCCAGCAGCCCCGACAGAAACTATGGCTACACCTTC. Translated, it gives CASSPDRNYGYTF.

The chain links TRBV7-2 to TRBJ2-7, with 10 positions matching TRBD2. The J segment lost 6 bases and the V segment lost 5 bases, leaving 10 bases of the junction unmatched. The CDR3 totals 15 residues. Germline loops: CDR1 SGHTA, CDR2 FQGNSA. CDR3 nucleotides: TGTGCCAGCAGCCCTAGGCTAGCGGGAGATCGCGAGCAGTACTTC. This codes for CASSPRLAGDREQYF.

The chain combines TRBV5-1 with TRBJ2-5, with D possibly being TRBD1 or TRBD2 (5 bases each). Per germline, CDR1 SGHRS and CDR2 YFSETQ. V lost 7 bases and J lost 5, with 15 bases in between. This CDR3 contains 13 residues. This CDR3 reads CASSPGAGETQYF. In DNA, the CDR3 is TGCGCCAGCTCCCCCGGGGCTGGGGAGACCCAGTACTTC.

This chain joins TRBV18 and TRBJ1-1; tentative D call: TRBD1 (5 bases). The CDR3 covers 15 residues. From germline, CDR1 is KGHSH and CDR2 LQKENI. The V gene lost 8 bases and the J gene lost 5 bases, with 21 bases spanning the gap. This CDR3 is CASGIKGKSGTEAFF. In DNA, the CDR3 is TGTGCCAGCGGGATTAAGGGGAAATCGGGTACTGAAGCTTTCTTT.

The chain employs TRBV7-9 and TRBJ1-3; the D is unclear. Trimming removed 8 bases at V and 0 bases at J, with 17 bases between. The CDR3 is made up of 16 amino acids. Germline assignment: CDR1 SEHNR and CDR2 FQNEAQ (reference sequence). The CDR3 DNA sequence: TGTGCCAGCCAACGGGCCGGTAGATACTCTGGAAACACCATATATTTT. Its translation is CASQRAGRYSGNTIYF.

V and J are TRBV29-1 and TRBJ2-2; tentative D call: TRBD2 (6 bases). The CDR3 runs 15 residues. Germline CDR1 reads SQVTM; CDR2 reads ANQGSEA. Trimming removed 7 bases from V and 0 bases from J, with 15 bases in between. The CDR3: CSAESGGPNTGELFF. DNA for the CDR3: TGCAGCGCCGAGTCCGGGGGTCCGAACACCGGGGAGCTGTTTTTT.